These 10 T cell receptor beta chains originate from one sample sequenced in a study of identifying expanded T cells in peripheral blood. Libraries were prepared by immunoSEQ multiplex PCR; TCRdb keeps only in-frame clonotypes and omits some of them. The sample lists tens of thousands of clones, about four fifths occurring once. Sequencing input: blood. Receptors were obtained from a person between 18 and 75 years old in good health.

The chain employs TRBV18 and TRBJ2-2; 7 nucleotides line up with TRBD1. The V segment lost 2 bases and the J segment 0 bases; nucleotides outside the gene matches: 0. The CDR3 is made up of 15 amino acids. The germline V gene encodes CDR1 KGHSH and CDR2 LQKENI. The CDR3 reads CASSPGTANTGELFF. CDR3 DNA: TGTGCCAGCTCACCAGGGACAGCGAACACCGGGGAGCTGTTTTTT.

The chain recombines TRBV18 with TRBJ2-1, with 9 bases identical to TRBD2. The germline gives CDR1 KGHSH, CDR2 LQKENI. V shed 4 bases, J shed 4 bases, and the junction held 11 bases outside the gene matches. This CDR3 has 17 amino acids. This CDR3 is CASSLRPNSGSYNEQFF. Written as DNA, the CDR3 is TGTGCCAGCTCACTCCGGCCGAATAGCGGGAGTTACAATGAGCAGTTCTTC.

This chain uses TRBV5-1 with TRBJ2-1, with 7 bases lining up with TRBD2. The CDR3 extends over 15 amino acids. V trimming: 5 bases; J trimming: 6 bases; junction bases outside the gene matches: 11. CDR1 and CDR2 (germline): SGHRS, YFSETQ. CDR3 DNA: TGCGCCAGCAGGACGTCAGCGGGACTCGGCAATGAGCAGTTCTTC. It codes for CASRTSAGLGNEQFF.

The chain is built from TRBV4-2 and TRBJ2-5, with TRBD2 matching 7 bases. The CDR3 is 15 amino acids. Germline CDR1 LGHNA, CDR2 YNFKEQ. The V gene end was trimmed by 0 bases and the J gene end by 4 bases; junction bases not matched to a gene: 5. The CDR3 region has the DNA TGTGCCAGCAGCCAAGACCCGGCTAGCGGAGAGACCCAGTACTTC. It specifies CASSQDPASGETQYF.

This rearrangement joins TRBV5-6 to TRBJ2-3; 10 bases line up with TRBD2. The CDR3 is made up of 14 amino acids. With 3 bases clipped from V and 3 bases from J, the junction kept 1 base outside the gene matches. The germline V gene has CDR1 SGHDT and CDR2 YYEEEE. This CDR3 reads CASSWGLATDTQYF. The DNA for the CDR3 is TGTGCCAGCAGCTGGGGACTAGCGACAGATACGCAGTATTTT. The full variable domain, rest sourced from reference TRBV5-6 and TRBJ2-3, is DAGVTQSPTHLIKTRGQQVTLRCSPKSGHDTVSWYQQALGQGPQFIFQYYEEEERQRGNFPDRFSGHQFPNYSSELNVNALLLGDSALYLCASSWGLATDTQYFGPGTRLTVL.

This clone was seen more than once but under ten times. As DNA, the CDR3 is TGTGCCAGCTCACCACAGGGGACAACTGGAAACACCATATATTTT. Its translation: CASSPQGTTGNTIYF. V is TRBV18 and J is TRBJ1-3; D possibly corresponds to TRBD1 (6 bases). Germline V gene lookup returns CDR1 KGHSH and CDR2 LQKENI. This CDR3 contains 15 residues. The V gene lost 1 base and the J gene lost 2 bases, with 9 bases spanning the gap.

The J gene is TRBJ2-3, the V gene TRBV9; D not resolved. Germline CDR1 and CDR2: SGDLS and YYNGEE. The CDR3 totals 13 residues. V was shortened by 3 bases and J by 5 bases, with 10 bases between the two germline ends. In nucleotides, the CDR3 is TGTGCCAGCAGCGCCATGACCCGAGATACGCAGTATTTT. Amino acids: CASSAMTRDTQYF. Looking up the rest from reference TRBV9 and TRBJ2-3 gives the full variable domain: DSGVTQTPKHLITATGQRVTLRCSPRSGDLSVYWYQQSLDQGLQFLIQYYNGEERAKGNILERFSAQQFPDLHSELNLSSLELGDSALYFCASSAMTRDTQYFGPGTRLTVL.

This chain uses TRBV25-1 with TRBJ2-2, with D hard to call. The germline V gene encodes CDR1 MGHDK and CDR2 SYGVNS. The CDR3 has 12 residues. Trimming took off 8 bases at V and 7 bases at J, with 11 bases between the two ends. DNA for the CDR3: TGTGCCAGCCAAACAAGCTTCGGGGAGCTGTTTTTT. Protein sequence: CASQTSFGELFF.

V is TRBV14 and J is TRBJ1-2; 8 bases map to TRBD1. CDR1 and CDR2 from the germline V gene are SGHDN and FVKESK. The CDR3 has 16 amino acids. With V trimmed by 4 bases and J by 5 bases, 12 bases remained unmatched. The CDR3 protein is CASSLTDRGVWYGYTF. CDR3 sequence (DNA): TGTGCCAGCAGCCTAACTGACAGGGGTGTATGGTATGGCTACACCTTC.

Details on this clone: A junction boundary mismatches the germline segment, possibly from a read error. The rearrangement uses TRBV7-3 and TRBJ2-1; TRBD2 is a possible D gene (6 bases). The V gene's germline CDR1 is SGHTA and CDR2 FQGTGA. The CDR3 is 15 amino acids. The CDR3 coding sequence is TGTGCCAGCAGGTTAACCGGGAGCTCCTACAATGAGCAGTTCTTC. Translating it yields CASRLTGSSYNEQFF.